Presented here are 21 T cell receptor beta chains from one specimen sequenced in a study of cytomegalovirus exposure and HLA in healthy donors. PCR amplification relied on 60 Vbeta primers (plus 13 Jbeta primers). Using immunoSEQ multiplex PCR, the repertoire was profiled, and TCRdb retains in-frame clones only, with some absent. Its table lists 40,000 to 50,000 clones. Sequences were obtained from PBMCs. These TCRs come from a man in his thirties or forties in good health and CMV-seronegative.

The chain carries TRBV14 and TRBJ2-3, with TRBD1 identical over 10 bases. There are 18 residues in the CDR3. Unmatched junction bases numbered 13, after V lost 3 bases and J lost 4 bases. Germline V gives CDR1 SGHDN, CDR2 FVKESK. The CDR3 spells CASSQIPFGTGVPDTQYF. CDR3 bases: TGTGCCAGCAGCCAGATTCCATTTGGGACAGGGGTCCCAGATACGCAGTATTTT.

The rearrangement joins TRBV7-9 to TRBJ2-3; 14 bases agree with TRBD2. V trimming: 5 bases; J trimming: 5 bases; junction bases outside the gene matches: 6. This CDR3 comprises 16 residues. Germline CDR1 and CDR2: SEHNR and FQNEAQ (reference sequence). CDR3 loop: CASSLTSGRVQDTQYF. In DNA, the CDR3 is TGTGCCAGCAGCCTGACTAGCGGGAGGGTTCAAGATACGCAGTATTTT.

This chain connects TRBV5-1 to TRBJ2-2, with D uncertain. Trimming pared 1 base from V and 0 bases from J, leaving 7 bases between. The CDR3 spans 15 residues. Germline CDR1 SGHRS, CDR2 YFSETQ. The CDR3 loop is CASSLWATNTGELFF. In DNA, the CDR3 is TGCGCCAGCAGCTTGTGGGCTACGAACACCGGGGAGCTGTTTTTT.

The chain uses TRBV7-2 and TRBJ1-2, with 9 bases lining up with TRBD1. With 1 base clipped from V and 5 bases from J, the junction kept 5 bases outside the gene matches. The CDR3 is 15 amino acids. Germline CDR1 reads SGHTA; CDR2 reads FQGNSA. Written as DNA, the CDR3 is TGTGCCAGCAGCTTAGTGGGACAGGGAGGGTATGGCTACACCTTC. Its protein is CASSLVGQGGYGYTF.

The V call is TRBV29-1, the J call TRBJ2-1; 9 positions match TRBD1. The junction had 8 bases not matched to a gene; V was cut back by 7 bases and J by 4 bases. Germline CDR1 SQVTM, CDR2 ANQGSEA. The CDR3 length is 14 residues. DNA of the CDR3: TGCAGCGCTCGCCGGGACAGGGAGTACAATGAGCAGTTCTTC. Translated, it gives CSARRDREYNEQFF.

The CDR3 is CASSFHRTTEAFF. For the CDR3, the DNA is TGTGCCAGTAGCTTCCACAGAACCACTGAAGCTTTCTTT. This chain links TRBV19 with TRBJ1-1; D is uncertain. The CDR3 consists of 13 residues. V dropped 6 bases and J dropped 4 bases, with 12 bases sitting between them. Germline loops: CDR1 LNHDA, CDR2 SQIVND (reference sequence). Full variable domain (remainder filled in from reference TRBV19 and TRBJ1-1): DGGITQSPKYLFRKEGQNVTLSCEQNLNHDAMYWYRQDPGQGLRLIYYSQIVNDFQKGDIAEGYSVSREKKESFPLTVTSAQKNPTAFYLCASSFHRTTEAFFGQGTRLTVV.

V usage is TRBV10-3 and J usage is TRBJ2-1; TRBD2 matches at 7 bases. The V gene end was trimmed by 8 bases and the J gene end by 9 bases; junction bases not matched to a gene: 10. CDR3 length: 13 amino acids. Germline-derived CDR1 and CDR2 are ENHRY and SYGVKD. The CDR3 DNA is TGTGCCATCCCCAGCGGGATTGATTGTGAGCAGTTCTTC. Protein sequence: CAIPSGIDCEQFF.

The CDR3 here is CASSQVGTAGPSTDTQYF. CDR3 bases: TGTGCCAGCAGCCAAGTGGGGACAGCGGGCCCTAGCACAGATACGCAGTATTTT. The rearrangement uses TRBV4-2 and TRBJ2-3, with D maybe TRBD1 (7 bases). The CDR3 is made up of 18 amino acids. Trimming removed 1 base from V and 0 bases from J, with 17 bases in between. Germline V gene sequence: CDR1 LGHNA, CDR2 YNFKEQ.

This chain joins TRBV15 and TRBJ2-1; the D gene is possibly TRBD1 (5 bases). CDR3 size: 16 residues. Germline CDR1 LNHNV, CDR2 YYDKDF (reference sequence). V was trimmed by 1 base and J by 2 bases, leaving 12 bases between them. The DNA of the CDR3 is TGTGCCACCAGCAGAGGGGGCCTACGTGCCTACAATGAGCAGTTCTTC. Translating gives CATSRGGLRAYNEQFF. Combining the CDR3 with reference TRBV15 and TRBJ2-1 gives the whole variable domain DAMVIQNPRYQVTQFGKPVTLSCSQTLNHNVMYWYQQKSSQAPKLLFHYYDKDFNNEADTPDNFQSRRPNTSFCFLDIRSPGLGDTAMYLCATSRGGLRAYNEQFFGPGTRLTVL.

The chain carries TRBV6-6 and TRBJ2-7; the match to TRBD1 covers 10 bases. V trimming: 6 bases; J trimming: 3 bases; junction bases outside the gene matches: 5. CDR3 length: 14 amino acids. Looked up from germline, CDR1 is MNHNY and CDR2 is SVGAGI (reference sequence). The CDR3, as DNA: TGTGCCAGCAGCCGCGGGACAGGGGTCTACGAGCAGTACTTC. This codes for CASSRGTGVYEQYF.

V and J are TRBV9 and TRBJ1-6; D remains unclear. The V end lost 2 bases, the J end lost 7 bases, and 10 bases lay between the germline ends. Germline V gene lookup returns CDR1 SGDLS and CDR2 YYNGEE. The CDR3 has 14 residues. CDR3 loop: CASSVGGRNSPLHF. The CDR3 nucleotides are TGTGCCAGCAGCGTCGGCGGTCGGAATTCACCCCTCCACTTT.

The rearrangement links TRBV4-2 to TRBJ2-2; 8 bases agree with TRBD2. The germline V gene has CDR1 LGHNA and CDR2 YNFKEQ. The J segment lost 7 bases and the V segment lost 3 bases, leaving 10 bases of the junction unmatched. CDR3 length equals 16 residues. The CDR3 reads CASSHAGAGGNGELFF. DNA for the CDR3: TGTGCCAGCAGCCATGCCGGGGCGGGAGGAAACGGGGAGCTGTTTTTT.

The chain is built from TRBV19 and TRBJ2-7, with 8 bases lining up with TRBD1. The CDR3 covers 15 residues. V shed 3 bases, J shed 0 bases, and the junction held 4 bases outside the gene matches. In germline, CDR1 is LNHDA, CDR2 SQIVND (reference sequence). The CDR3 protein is CASSIGTGGSYEQYF. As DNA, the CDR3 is TGTGCCAGTAGTATCGGGACAGGAGGCTCCTACGAGCAGTACTTC.

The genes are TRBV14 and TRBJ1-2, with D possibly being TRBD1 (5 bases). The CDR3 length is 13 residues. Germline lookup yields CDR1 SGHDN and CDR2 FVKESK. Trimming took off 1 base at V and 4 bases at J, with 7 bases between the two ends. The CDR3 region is CASSQVQGYGYTF. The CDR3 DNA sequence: TGTGCCAGCAGCCAAGTTCAGGGCTATGGCTACACCTTC.

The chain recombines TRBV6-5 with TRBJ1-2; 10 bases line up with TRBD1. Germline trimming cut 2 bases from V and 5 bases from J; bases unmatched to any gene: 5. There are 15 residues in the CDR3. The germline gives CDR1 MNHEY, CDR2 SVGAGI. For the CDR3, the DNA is TGTGCCAGCAGTTACCCCGGACAGGGGGGATATGGCTACACCTTC. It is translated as CASSYPGQGGYGYTF.

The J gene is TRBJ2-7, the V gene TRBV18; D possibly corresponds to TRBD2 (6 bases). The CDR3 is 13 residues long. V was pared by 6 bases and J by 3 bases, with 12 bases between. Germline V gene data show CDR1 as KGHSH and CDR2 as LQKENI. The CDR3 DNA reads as TGTGCCAGCTCCCCCCTGGGAGGCTACGAGCAGTACTTC. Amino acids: CASSPLGGYEQYF.

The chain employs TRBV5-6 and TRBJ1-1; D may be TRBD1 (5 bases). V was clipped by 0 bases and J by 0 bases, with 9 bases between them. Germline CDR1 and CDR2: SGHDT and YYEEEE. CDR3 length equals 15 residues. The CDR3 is CASSLEGIVNTEAFF. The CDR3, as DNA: TGTGCCAGCAGCTTGGAGGGGATCGTGAACACTGAAGCTTTCTTT.

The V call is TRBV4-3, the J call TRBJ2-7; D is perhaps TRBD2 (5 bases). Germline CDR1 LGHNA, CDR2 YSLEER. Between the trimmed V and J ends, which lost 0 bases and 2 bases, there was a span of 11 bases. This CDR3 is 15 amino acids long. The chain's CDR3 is CASSQDPTITYEQYF. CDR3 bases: TGCGCCAGCAGCCAAGATCCGACTATAACCTACGAGCAGTACTTC.

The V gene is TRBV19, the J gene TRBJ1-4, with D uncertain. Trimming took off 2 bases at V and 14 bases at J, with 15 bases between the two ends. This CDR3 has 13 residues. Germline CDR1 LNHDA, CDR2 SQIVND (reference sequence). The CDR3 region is CASSILAERILFF. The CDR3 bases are TGTGCCAGTAGTATATTGGCAGAACGAATCCTGTTTTTT.

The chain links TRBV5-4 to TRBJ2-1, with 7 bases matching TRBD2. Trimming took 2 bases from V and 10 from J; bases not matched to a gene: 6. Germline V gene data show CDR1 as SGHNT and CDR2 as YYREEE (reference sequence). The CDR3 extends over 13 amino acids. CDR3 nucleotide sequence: TGTGCCAGCAGCTTCGGGACTACCTGGGAGCAGTTCTTC. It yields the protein CASSFGTTWEQFF.

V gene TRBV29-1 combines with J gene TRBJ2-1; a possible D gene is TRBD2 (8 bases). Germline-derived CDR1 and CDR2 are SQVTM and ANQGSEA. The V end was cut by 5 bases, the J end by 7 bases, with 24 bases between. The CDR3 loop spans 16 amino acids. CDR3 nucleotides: TGCAGCGTTTTCTCCTTTAGCGGGACAGTTTCAAATGAGCAGTTCTTC. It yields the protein CSVFSFSGTVSNEQFF.